Listed below are T cell receptor beta chains from one sample, sequenced in a study of spatial heterogeneity in lung cancer. TCRdb processed the 5' RACE reads anew with MiXCR; each CDR3 protein has one entry. The sample includes some 110,000 distinct CDR3 sequences, 12% of them seen just once. This specimen consisted of PBMCs, obtained at follow-up. These receptors were taken from a male donor with early-stage non-small cell lung cancer. CDR3s include the opening cysteine and the closing phenylalanine or tryptophan. D genes are given only for firm matches. Only some rows state a clone size, as once, few, many or a class for expanded clones.

TRBD1	TRBJ1-2	TRBV7-9	NA	CASSLGRQGVYGYTF	TGTGCCAGCAGCTTAGGTCGTCAGGGGGTCTATGGCTACACCTTC
TRBD2	TRBJ2-1	TRBV2	many	CASSEVASGGAYNEQFF	TGTGCCAGCAGTGAAGTAGCTAGCGGGGGGGCCTACAATGAGCAGTTCTTC
TRBD1	TRBJ1-6	TRBV7-2	NA	CASSSRDRGSYNSPLHF	TGTGCCAGCAGCTCGCGGGACAGGGGATCCTATAATTCACCCCTCCACTTT
NA	TRBJ1-4	TRBV20-1	many	CSARDRKTNEKLFF	TGCAGTGCTAGGGACAGAAAAACTAATGAAAAACTGTTTTTT
NA	TRBJ1-1	TRBV12-3/TRBV12-4	NA	CASTLNRDLEAFF	TGTGCCAGCACCCTCAACCGGGACCTTGAAGCTTTCTTT
NA	TRBJ2-2	TRBV6-2/TRBV6-3	NA	CASSRAALTGELFF	TGTGCCAGCAGTCGGGCCGCTCTCACCGGGGAGCTGTTTTTT
NA	TRBJ2-4	TRBV7-9	many	CASSLAAPEGIQYF	TGTGCCAGCAGCTTAGCCGCCCCAGAGGGCATTCAGTACTTC
TRBD1	TRBJ1-1	TRBV5-1	NA	CASSQGALNTEAFF	TGCGCCAGCAGCCAGGGGGCCCTCAACACTGAAGCTTTCTTT
NA	TRBJ1-1	TRBV27	few	CASSPLRAGNTEAFF	TGTGCCAGCAGTCCGCTCAGGGCAGGGAACACTGAAGCTTTCTTT
TRBD1	TRBJ1-2	TRBV6-5	many	CASSSGQGRGYGYTF	TGTGCCAGCAGTTCCGGACAGGGGAGAGGATATGGCTACACCTTC
TRBD1	TRBJ1-5	TRBV19	many	CASTGTGGFQPQHF	TGTGCCAGTACCGGGACAGGGGGCTTTCAGCCCCAGCATTTT
TRBD1	TRBJ1-6	TRBV7-9	NA	CASSSQTGGRSPLHF	TGTGCCAGCAGCAGTCAGACAGGGGGAAGATCACCCCTCCACTTT
TRBD2	TRBJ2-5	TRBV10-2	few	CASRLAGEETQYF	TGCGCCAGCAGGCTAGCGGGGGAAGAGACCCAGTACTTC
NA	TRBJ1-1	TRBV7-9	once	CASSLAGTYEAFF	TGTGCCAGCAGCTTAGCAGGGACCTATGAAGCTTTCTTT